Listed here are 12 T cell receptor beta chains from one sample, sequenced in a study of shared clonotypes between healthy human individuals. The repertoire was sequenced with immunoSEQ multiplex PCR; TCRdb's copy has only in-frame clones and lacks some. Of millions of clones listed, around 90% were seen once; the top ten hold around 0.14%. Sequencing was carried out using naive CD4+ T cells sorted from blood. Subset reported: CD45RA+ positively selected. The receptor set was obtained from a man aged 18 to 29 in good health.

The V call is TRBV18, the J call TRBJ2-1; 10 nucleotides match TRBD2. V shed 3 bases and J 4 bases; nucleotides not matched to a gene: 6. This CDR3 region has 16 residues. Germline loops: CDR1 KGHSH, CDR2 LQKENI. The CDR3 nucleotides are TGTGCCAGCTCACCTCTCACTAGCGGGACATACAATGAGCAGTTCTTC. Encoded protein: CASSPLTSGTYNEQFF.

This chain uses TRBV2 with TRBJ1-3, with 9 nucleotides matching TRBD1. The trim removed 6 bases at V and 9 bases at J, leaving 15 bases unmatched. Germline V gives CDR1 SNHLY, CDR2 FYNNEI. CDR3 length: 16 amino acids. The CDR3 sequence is CASRTGTGNTLPTIYF. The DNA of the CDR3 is TGTGCCAGCAGGACCGGGACAGGGAATACGCTGCCCACCATATATTTT.

The CDR3 protein is CAWSVGLANYNEQFF. The CDR3 DNA sequence: TGTGCCTGGAGTGTAGGCCTCGCAAACTACAATGAGCAGTTCTTC. The V call is TRBV30, the J call TRBJ2-1; D is undetermined. The CDR3 runs to 15 residues. V was clipped by 0 bases and J by 3 bases, with 12 bases between them. The V gene's germline CDR1 is GTSNPN and CDR2 SVGIG (reference sequence). Full variable domain (outside the CDR3, taken from reference TRBV30 and TRBJ2-1): SQTIHQWPATLVQPVGSPLSLECTVEGTSNPNLYWYRQAAGRGLQLLFYSVGIGQISSEVPQNLSASRPQDRQFILSSKKLLLSDSGFYLCAWSVGLANYNEQFFGPGTRLTVL.

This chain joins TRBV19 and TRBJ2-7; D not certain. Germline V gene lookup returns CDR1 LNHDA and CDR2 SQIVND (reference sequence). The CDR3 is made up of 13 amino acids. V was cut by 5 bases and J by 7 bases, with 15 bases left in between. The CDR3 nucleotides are TGTGCCAGTAGTCCTCAAGGGCGGCGGGAGCAGTACTTC. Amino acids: CASSPQGRREQYF. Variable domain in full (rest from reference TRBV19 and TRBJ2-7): DGGITQSPKYLFRKEGQNVTLSCEQNLNHDAMYWYRQDPGQGLRLIYYSQIVNDFQKGDIAEGYSVSREKKESFPLTVTSAQKNPTAFYLCASSPQGRREQYFGPGTRLTVT.

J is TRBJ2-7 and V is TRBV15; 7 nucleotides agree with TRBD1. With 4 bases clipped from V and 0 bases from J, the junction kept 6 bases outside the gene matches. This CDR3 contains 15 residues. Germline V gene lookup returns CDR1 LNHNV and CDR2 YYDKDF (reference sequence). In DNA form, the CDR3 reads TGTGCCACCAGCAAAGGACAGGCGTACTCCTACGAGCAGTACTTC. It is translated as CATSKGQAYSYEQYF.

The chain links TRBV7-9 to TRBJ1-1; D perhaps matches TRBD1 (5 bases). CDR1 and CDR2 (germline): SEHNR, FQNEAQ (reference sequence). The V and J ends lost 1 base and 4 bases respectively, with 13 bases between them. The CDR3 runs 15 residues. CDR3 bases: TGTGCCAGCAGCTTAGAGGTTGGGGGGACCACTGAAGCTTTCTTT. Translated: CASSLEVGGTTEAFF.

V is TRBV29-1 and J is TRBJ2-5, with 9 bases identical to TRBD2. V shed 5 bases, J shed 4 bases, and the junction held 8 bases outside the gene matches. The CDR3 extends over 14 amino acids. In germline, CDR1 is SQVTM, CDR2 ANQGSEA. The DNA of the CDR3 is TGCAGCGTTTCCCCGGGACTAGCAGGAGAGACCCAGTACTTC. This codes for CSVSPGLAGETQYF.

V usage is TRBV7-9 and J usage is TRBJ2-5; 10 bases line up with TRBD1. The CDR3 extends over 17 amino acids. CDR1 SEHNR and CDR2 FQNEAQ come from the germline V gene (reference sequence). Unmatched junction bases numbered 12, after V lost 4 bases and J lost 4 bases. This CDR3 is CASSSPGQGITLETQYF. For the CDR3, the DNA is TGTGCCAGCAGCTCACCGGGACAGGGGATCACATTAGAGACCCAGTACTTC.

The CDR3 DNA reads as TGCCTCGCCAGGTACACAGATACGCAGTATTTT. Protein: CLARYTDTQYF. The chain couples TRBV29-1 to TRBJ2-3; no clear D gene. Germline CDR1 SQVTM, CDR2 ANQGSEA. The CDR3 length is 11 residues.

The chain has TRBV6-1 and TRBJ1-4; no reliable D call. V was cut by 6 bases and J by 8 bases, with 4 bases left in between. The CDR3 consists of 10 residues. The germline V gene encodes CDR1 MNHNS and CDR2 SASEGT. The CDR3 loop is CASSSEKLFF. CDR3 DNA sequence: TGTGCCAGCAGCAGCGAAAAACTGTTTTTT.

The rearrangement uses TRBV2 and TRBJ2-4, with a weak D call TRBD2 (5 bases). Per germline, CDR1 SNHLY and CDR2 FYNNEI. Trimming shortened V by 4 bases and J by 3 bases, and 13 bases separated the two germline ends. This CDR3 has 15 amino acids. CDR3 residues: CASSAEGKGKNIQYF. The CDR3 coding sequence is TGTGCCAGCAGTGCTGAGGGAAAGGGCAAAAACATTCAGTACTTC.

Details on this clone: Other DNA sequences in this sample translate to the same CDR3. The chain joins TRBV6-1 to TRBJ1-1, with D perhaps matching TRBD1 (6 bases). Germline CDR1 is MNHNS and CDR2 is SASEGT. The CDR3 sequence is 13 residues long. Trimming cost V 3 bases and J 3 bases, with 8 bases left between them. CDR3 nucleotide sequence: TGTGCCAGCAGTGACAGGGGCGACACTGAAGCTTTCTTT. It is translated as CASSDRGDTEAFF.